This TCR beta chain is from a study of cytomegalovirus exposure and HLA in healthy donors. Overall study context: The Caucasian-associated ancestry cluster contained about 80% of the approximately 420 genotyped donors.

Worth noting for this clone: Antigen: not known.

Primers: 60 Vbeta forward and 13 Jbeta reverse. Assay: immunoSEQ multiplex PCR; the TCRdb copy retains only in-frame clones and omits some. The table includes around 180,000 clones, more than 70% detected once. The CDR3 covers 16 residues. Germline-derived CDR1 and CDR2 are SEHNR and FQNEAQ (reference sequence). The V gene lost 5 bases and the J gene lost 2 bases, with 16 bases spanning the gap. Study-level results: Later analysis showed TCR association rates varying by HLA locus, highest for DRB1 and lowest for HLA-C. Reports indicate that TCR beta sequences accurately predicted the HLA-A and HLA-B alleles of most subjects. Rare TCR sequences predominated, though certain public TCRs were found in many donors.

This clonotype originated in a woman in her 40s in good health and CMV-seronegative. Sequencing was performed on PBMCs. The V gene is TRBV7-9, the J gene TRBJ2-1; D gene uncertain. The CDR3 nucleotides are TGTGCCAGCAGCGCCCCTGTCGGGTATCCCTACAATGAGCAGTTCTTC. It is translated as CASSAPVGYPYNEQFF.